A selection of T cell receptor beta chains follows, all from one sample in a study of CXCR3-negative and CXCR3-positive naive CD8 T cells. TCRdb reworked the 5' RACE reads into one entry per CDR3 protein, no DNA. The listing contains around 84,000 distinct CDR3 sequences. The sequenced material came from naive CXCR3+ CD8+ T cells from blood. The receptor source for this set is a human donor in good health. Some clones in this sample may be carry-over from other donors' samples. Both conserved end residues are part of each CDR3.

v_gene	j_gene	CDR3aa
TRBV5-5	TRBJ2-7	CASSLTSGREQYF
TRBV25-1	TRBJ1-5	CASSDGAVAQHF
TRBV4-3	TRBJ1-4	CASSQGRGGEKLFF
TRBV12-3/TRBV12-4	TRBJ2-1	CASSTDTGLAGKRQFF
TRBV23-1	TRBJ2-7	CASCRTSGVPHEPEQYF
TRBV7-6	TRBJ1-1	CASSLNRLNTEAFF
TRBV3-1	TRBJ2-1	CATEGLAYGEQFF
TRBV11-1	TRBJ2-1	CASRERNNEQFF
TRBV6-5	TRBJ1-5	CASSYSITGNQPQHF
TRBV11-2	TRBJ2-7	CASSFAGLAGSYEQYF
TRBV24-1	TRBJ2-7	CATSDLNQGSEQYF
TRBV12-3/TRBV12-4	TRBJ2-2	CASSLVRREGRTGELFF
TRBV29-1	TRBJ2-2	CGVEVTRGEAGELFF
TRBV27	TRBJ1-5	CASRPSLTQPQHF
TRBV29-1	TRBJ1-2	CSVEEGQVYGYTF
TRBV29-1	TRBJ2-1	CSVFTDRALHNEQFF
TRBV12-2	TRBJ2-3	CASRSEQKETDTQYF
TRBV7-2	TRBJ2-4	CASSLGGTAKNIQYF
TRBV20-1	TRBJ2-7	CSARGRDRGYEQYF
TRBV29-1	TRBJ2-7	CSVELGKSSYEQYF
TRBV27	TRBJ2-2	CASRRVVGELFF
TRBV28	TRBJ2-5	CASSYTQETQYF
TRBV29-1	TRBJ2-7	CSVWGTAYEQYF
TRBV7-9	TRBJ2-7	CASSLQEAYEQYF
TRBV29-1	TRBJ2-5	CSVLADSQETQYF
TRBV19	TRBJ2-1	CASSMDPGHEQFF
TRBV5-6	TRBJ2-7	CASSRSAPGTRAYEQYF
TRBV4-2	TRBJ2-7	CASSQDGTSGGYEQYF
TRBV28	TRBJ1-4	CASSELRVPNEKLFF
TRBV9	TRBJ1-5	CASSLTGTGYQPQHF
TRBV29-1	TRBJ2-5	CSAQLAEDPQETQYF
TRBV4-1	TRBJ1-1	CASSPGPRVNTEAFF
TRBV28	TRBJ2-1	CASSFLAGEGDNEQFF
TRBV20-1	TRBJ2-7	CSAPSGGLSHEQYF
TRBV5-6	TRBJ1-5	CASSLFRDVYSNQPQHF
TRBV4-3	TRBJ2-1	CASSQDGSGGYNEQFF
TRBV15	TRBJ2-3	CATSRDRGGMHTQYF
TRBV6-2/TRBV6-3	TRBJ2-1	CASSYGTEGNEQFF